Listed below are T cell receptor beta chains from one sample, sequenced in a study of blood T cell repertoires in COVID-19. TCRdb's copy holds only in-frame clones and misses some; the assay was immunoSEQ multiplex PCR. Among about 76,000 clones listed, about 88% were seen once. Material: peripheral blood. These receptors all stem from a man in his sixties with COVID-19, enrolled during active disease. CDR3s include the opening cysteine and the closing phenylalanine or tryptophan. The D gene is left open where the match is weak. Not all rows give a size; the values are once, few, many and, for expanded clones, a class.

j_call | d_call | v_call | clone_size | cdr3_aa | cdr3_nt
TRBJ2-1 | TRBD1 | TRBV5-5 | NA | CASSGGTGALWEQFF | TGTGCCAGCAGCGGGGGGACAGGGGCCCTTTGGGAGCAGTTCTTC
TRBJ1-2 | TRBD1 | TRBV5-5 | NA | CASRGGLGGYTF | TGTGCCTCCAGAGGGGGCCTTGGGGGCTACACCTTC
TRBJ1-4 | TRBD1 | TRBV6-5 | NA | CASRSGTATNEKLFF | TGTGCCAGCAGGTCCGGGACAGCAACTAATGAAAAACTGTTTTTT
TRBJ2-1 | NA | TRBV18 | few | CASSRSGFDNEQFF | TGTGCCAGCTCAAGGTCGGGGTTTGACAATGAGCAGTTCTTC
TRBJ1-6 | TRBD1 | TRBV7-2 | NA | CASSLFTGGISYNSPLHF | TGTGCCAGCAGCTTGTTCACAGGGGGAATATCCTATAATTCACCCCTCCACTTT
TRBJ1-5 | NA | TRBV27 | NA | CASSLSPPAGSNQPQHF | TGTGCCAGCAGTTTATCCCCCCCGGCGGGTAGCAATCAGCCCCAGCATTTT
TRBJ2-1 | NA | TRBV7-9 | NA | CASRMSLTYNEQFF | TGTGCCAGCAGGATGTCCTTGACTTACAATGAGCAGTTCTTC
TRBJ1-5 | NA | TRBV2 | NA | CASREGRYIVGSNQPQHF | TGTGCCAGCAGGGAGGGGAGATACATCGTGGGGAGCAATCAGCCCCAGCATTTT
TRBJ2-5 | TRBD1 | TRBV29-1 | once | CSVATTPTGIQETQYF | TGCAGCGTTGCTACCACCCCGACAGGGATACAAGAGACCCAGTACTTC
TRBJ2-5 | TRBD2 | TRBV6-5 | NA | CASASSGTLSETQYF | TGTGCCTCAGCTTCTAGCGGGACGTTATCGGAGACCCAGTACTTC
TRBJ1-1 | NA | TRBV7-9 | NA | CASSLGMDGEAFF | TGTGCCAGCAGCTTAGGGATGGATGGAGAGGCTTTCTTT
TRBJ1-1 | NA | TRBV28 | NA | CASSPGAGVNTEAFF | TGTGCCAGCAGTCCTGGGGCAGGGGTTAACACTGAAGCTTTCTTT
TRBJ2-3 | TRBD2 | TRBV30 | once | CAWSVGLAGGRSTDTQYF | TGTGCCTGGAGTGTAGGGCTAGCGGGAGGACGAAGCACAGATACGCAGTATTTT
TRBJ1-6 | NA | TRBV5-1 | NA | CASSLEPRGGFNSPLHF | TGCGCCAGCAGCTTGGAGCCAAGGGGGGGGTTTAATTCACCCCTCCACTTT
TRBJ2-2 | NA | TRBV5-1 | NA | CASSFGGTGELFF | TGCGCCAGCAGCTTTGGGGGGACCGGGGAGCTGTTTTTT
TRBJ2-5 | NA | TRBV7-3 | NA | CASSLQGGESETQYF | TGTGCCAGCAGCTTACAAGGGGGGGAAAGCGAGACCCAGTACTTC
TRBJ2-2 | TRBD1 | TRBV6-5 | NA | CASSRDRANTGELFF | TGTGCCAGCAGCCGGGACAGGGCGAACACCGGGGAGCTGTTTTTT
TRBJ2-4 | TRBD2 | TRBV29-1 | NA | CSVGFASGNIQYF | TGCAGCGTTGGGTTTGCTAGCGGGAACATTCAGTACTTC
TRBJ2-7 | TRBD1 | TRBV23-1 | NA | CASSLTWDRGAYEQYF | TGCGCCAGCAGTCTGACTTGGGACAGGGGAGCCTACGAGCAGTACTTC
TRBJ2-7 | NA | TRBV9 | NA | CASSVGGWATFSYEQYF | TGTGCCAGCAGCGTAGGTGGTTGGGCAACTTTCTCCTACGAGCAGTACTTC
TRBJ2-7 | NA | TRBV28 | NA | CASSLGGDSYEQYF | TGTGCCAGCAGTCTAGGGGGGGACTCCTACGAGCAGTACTTC
TRBJ1-3 | NA | TRBV3-1/TRBV3-2 | NA | CASRTGSSGNTIYF | TGTGCCAGCAGAACTGGGAGCTCTGGAAACACCATATATTTT
TRBJ2-1 | NA | TRBV20-1 | NA | CSAWTDWEQFF | TGCAGTGCGTGGACAGACTGGGAGCAGTTCTTC
TRBJ1-4 | NA | TRBV7-2 | once | CASSLVLPRGNEKLFF | TGTGCCAGCAGCTTAGTTCTACCCAGAGGTAATGAAAAACTGTTTTTT
TRBJ2-5 | NA | TRBV5-1 | NA | CASSSGTLGETQYF | TGCGCCAGCAGCTCAGGGACTCTCGGGGAGACCCAGTACTTC
TRBJ2-1 | NA | TRBV7-3 | NA | CASSHPQDSYNEQFF | TGTGCCAGCAGCCACCCGCAGGACAGCTACAATGAGCAGTTCTTC
TRBJ1-3 | NA | TRBV5-1 | NA | CASSLVLSGDRNTIYF | TGCGCCAGCAGCTTGGTACTTTCAGGGGATAGAAACACCATATATTTT
TRBJ2-1 | TRBD2 | TRBV6-5 | NA | CASSYLSSGRNEQFF | TGTGCCAGCAGTTACCTTAGTAGCGGGAGAAATGAGCAGTTCTTC
TRBJ1-4 | NA | TRBV4-2 | once | CASSQGRGTTNEKLFF | TGTGCCAGCAGCCAAGGGAGAGGGACAACTAATGAAAAACTGTTTTTT
TRBJ1-2 | NA | TRBV2 | NA | CASSERQPVSGYTF | TGTGCCAGCAGTGAGAGACAGCCAGTATCGGGCTACACCTTC
TRBJ2-1 | NA | TRBV21-1 | once | CASSNTHNEPYNEQFF | TGTGCCAGCAGCAACACCCACAACGAACCCTACAATGAGCAGTTCTTC
TRBJ2-1 | TRBD2 | TRBV3-1/TRBV3-2 | NA | CASSQFSGSYNEQFF | TGTGCCAGCAGCCAATTCAGCGGGAGCTACAATGAGCAGTTCTTC
TRBJ1-2 | NA | TRBV29-1 | NA | CSVGTGDNYGYTF | TGCAGCGTTGGAACAGGAGACAACTATGGCTACACCTTC
TRBJ2-5 | NA | TRBV5-1 | NA | CASSSTAGLGETQYF | TGCGCCAGCAGCTCAACTGCAGGGCTTGGGGAGACCCAGTACTTC
TRBJ1-6 | TRBD1 | TRBV2 | NA | CASSEYRGDNSPLHF | TGTGCCAGCAGTGAGTACAGGGGAGATAATTCACCCCTCCACTTT
TRBJ2-1 | TRBD2 | TRBV10-3 | NA | CASLTSGSPNEQFF | TGTGCCAGCCTGACTAGCGGGAGCCCCAATGAGCAGTTCTTC
TRBJ2-2 | NA | TRBV7-9 | NA | CASSLSGVTGELFF | TGTGCCAGCAGCTTATCAGGGGTTACCGGGGAGCTGTTTTTT
TRBJ2-7 | TRBD1 | TRBV10-3 | NA | CAISARQGYEQYF | TGTGCCATCAGTGCGAGACAGGGCTACGAGCAGTACTTC
TRBJ2-7 | TRBD2 | TRBV27 | NA | CASSFGAGVYEQYF | TGTGCCAGCAGTTTCGGGGCGGGAGTCTACGAGCAGTACTTC
TRBJ1-5 | NA | TRBV10-1 | NA | CASSESGRISDQPQHF | TGCGCCAGCAGTGAGTCTGGGAGGATATCAGATCAGCCCCAGCATTTT